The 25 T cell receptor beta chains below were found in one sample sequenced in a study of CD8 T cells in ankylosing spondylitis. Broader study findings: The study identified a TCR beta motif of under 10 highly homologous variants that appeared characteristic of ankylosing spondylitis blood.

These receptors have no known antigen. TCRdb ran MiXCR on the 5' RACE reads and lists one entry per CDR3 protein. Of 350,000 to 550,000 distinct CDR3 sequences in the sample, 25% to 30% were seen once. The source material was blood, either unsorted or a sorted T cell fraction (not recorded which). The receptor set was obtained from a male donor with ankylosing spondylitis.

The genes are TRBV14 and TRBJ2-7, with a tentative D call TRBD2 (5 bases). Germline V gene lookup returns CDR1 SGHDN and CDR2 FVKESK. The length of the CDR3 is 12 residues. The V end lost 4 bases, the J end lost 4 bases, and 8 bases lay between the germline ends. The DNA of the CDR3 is TGTGCCAGCAGCCGTAGCGCTTACGAGCAGTACTTC. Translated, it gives CASSRSAYEQYF.

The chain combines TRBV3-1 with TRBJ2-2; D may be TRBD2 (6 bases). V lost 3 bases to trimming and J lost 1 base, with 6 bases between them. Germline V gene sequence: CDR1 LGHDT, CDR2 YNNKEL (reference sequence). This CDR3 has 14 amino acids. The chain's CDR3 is CASSHSGNTGELFF. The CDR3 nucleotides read TGTGCCAGCAGCCATAGCGGGAACACCGGGGAGCTGTTTTTT.

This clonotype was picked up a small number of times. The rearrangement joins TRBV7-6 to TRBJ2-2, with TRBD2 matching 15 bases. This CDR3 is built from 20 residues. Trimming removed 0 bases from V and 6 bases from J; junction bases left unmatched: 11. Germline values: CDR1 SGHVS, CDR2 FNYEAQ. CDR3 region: CASSLAPPGLAGGSAGELFF. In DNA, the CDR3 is TGTGCCAGCAGCTTAGCGCCCCCGGGACTAGCGGGAGGCTCCGCCGGGGAGCTGTTTTTT.

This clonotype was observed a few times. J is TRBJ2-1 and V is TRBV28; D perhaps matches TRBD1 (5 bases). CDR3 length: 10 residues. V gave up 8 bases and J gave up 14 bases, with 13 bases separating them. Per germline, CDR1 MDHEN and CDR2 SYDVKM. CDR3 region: CASGQGLKFF. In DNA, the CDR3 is TGTGCCAGCGGGCAGGGCCTAAAGTTCTTC.

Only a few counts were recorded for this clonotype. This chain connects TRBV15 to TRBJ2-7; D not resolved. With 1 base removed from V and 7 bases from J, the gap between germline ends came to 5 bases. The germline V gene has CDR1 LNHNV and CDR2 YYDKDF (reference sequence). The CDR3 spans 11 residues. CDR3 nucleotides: TGTGCCACCAGCAGAGTGGGGGAGCAGTACTTC. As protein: CATSRVGEQYF.

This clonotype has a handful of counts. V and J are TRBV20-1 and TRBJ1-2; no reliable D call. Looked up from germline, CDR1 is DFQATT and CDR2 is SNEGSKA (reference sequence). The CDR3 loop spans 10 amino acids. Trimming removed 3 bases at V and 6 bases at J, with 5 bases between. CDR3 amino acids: CSASEHGYTF. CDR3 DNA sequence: TGCAGTGCTAGCGAGCATGGCTACACCTTC.

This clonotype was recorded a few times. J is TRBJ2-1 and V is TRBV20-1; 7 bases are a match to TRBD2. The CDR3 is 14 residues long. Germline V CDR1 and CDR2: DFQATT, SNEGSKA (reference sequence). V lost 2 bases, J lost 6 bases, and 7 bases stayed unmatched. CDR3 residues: CSARRPSGLNEQFF. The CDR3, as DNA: TGCAGTGCTAGAAGGCCTAGCGGTCTCAATGAGCAGTTCTTC.

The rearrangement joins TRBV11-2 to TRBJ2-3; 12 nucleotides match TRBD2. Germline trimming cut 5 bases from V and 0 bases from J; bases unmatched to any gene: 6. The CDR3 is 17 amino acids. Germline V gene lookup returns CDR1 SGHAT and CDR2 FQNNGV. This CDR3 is CASSETSGSPSTDTQYF. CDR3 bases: TGTGCCAGCAGCGAGACTAGCGGGAGCCCTAGCACAGATACGCAGTATTTT.

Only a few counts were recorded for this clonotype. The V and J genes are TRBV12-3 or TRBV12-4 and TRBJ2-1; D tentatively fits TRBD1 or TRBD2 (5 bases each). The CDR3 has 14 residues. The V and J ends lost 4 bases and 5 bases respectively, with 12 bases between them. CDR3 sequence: CASSYRWGNNEQFF. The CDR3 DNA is TGTGCCAGCAGTTACCGGTGGGGGAACAATGAGCAGTTCTTC.

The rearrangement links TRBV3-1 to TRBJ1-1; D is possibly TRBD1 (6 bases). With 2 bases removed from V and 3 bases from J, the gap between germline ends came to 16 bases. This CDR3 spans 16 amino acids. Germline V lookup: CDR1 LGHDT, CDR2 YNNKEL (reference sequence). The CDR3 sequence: CASSQPGAGADTEAFF. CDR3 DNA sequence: TGTGCCAGCAGCCAACCCGGGGCAGGGGCTGACACTGAAGCTTTCTTT. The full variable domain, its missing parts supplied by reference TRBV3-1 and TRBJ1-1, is DTAVSQTPKYLVTQMGNDKSIKCEQNLGHDTMYWYKQDSKKFLKIMFSYNNKELIINETVPNRFSPKSPDKAHLNLHINSLELGDSAVYFCASSQPGAGADTEAFFGQGTRLTVV.

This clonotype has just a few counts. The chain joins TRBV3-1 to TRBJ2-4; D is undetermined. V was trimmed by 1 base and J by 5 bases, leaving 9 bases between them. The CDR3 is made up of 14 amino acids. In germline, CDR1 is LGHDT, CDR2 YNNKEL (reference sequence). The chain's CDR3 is CASSQAGRENIQYF. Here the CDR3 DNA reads TGTGCCAGCAGCCAAGCGGGTCGTGAAAACATTCAGTACTTC.

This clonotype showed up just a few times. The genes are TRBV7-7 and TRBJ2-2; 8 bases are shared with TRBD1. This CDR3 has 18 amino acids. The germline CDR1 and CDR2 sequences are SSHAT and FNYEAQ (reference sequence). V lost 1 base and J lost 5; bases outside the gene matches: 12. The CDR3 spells CASSLVAPDRVRTGELFF. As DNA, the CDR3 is TGTGCCAGCAGCTTAGTGGCCCCGGACAGGGTACGAACCGGGGAGCTGTTTTTT.

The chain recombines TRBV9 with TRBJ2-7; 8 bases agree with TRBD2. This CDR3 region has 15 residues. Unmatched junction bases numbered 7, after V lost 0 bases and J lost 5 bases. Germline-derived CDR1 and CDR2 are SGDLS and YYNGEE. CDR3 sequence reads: CASSVGAGDYNEQYF. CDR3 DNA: TGTGCCAGCAGCGTAGGAGCGGGAGACTACAACGAGCAGTACTTC.

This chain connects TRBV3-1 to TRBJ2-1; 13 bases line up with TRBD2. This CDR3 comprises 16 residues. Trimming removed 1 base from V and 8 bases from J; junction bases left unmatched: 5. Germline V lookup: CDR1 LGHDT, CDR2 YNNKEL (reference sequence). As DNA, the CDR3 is TGTGCCAGCAGCCAAGGCCCCGGGACTAGCGGGGATGAGCAGTTCTTC. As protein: CASSQGPGTSGDEQFF.

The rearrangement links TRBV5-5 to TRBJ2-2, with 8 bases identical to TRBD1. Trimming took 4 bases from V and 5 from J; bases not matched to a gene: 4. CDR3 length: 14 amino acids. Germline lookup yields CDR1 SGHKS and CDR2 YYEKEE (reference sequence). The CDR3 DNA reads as TGTGCCAGCAGCCCCCGGACAGGGACCGGGGAGCTGTTTTTT. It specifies CASSPRTGTGELFF.

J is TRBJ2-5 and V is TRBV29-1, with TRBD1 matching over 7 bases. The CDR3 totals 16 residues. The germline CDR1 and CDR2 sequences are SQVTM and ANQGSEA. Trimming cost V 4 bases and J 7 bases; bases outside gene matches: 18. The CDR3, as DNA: TGCAGCGTTGTGCCAGGAACCGGGACAGCCACTGGGACCCAGTACTTC. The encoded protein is CSVVPGTGTATGTQYF.

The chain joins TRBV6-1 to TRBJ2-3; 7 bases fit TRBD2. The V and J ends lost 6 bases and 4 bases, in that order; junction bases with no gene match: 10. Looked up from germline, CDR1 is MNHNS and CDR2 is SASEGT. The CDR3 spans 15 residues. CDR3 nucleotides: TGTGCCAGCAGACGGGGCGGGAGTCTTTCAGATACGCAGTATTTT. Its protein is CASRRGGSLSDTQYF.

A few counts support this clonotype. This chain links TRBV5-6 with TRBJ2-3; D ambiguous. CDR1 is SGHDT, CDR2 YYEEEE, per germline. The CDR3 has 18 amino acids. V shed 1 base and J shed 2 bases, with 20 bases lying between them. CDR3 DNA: TGTGCCAGCAGCTTGCCCCTCCGATGGGCTCGCCTCACAGATACGCAGTATTTT. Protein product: CASSLPLRWARLTDTQYF.

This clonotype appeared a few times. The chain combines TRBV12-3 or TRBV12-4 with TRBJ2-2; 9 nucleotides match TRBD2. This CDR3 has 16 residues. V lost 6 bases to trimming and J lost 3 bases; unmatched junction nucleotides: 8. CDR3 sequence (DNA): TGTGCCAGCAGACTTAGCGGGAGTATGCACACCGGGGAGCTGTTTTTT. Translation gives CASRLSGSMHTGELFF.

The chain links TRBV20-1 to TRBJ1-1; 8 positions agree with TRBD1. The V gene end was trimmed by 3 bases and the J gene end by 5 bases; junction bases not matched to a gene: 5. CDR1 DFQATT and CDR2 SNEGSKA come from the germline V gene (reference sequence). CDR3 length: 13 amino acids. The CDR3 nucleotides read TGCAGTGCTAGCGCAGGGGGCAGGACTGAAGCTTTCTTT. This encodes CSASAGGRTEAFF.

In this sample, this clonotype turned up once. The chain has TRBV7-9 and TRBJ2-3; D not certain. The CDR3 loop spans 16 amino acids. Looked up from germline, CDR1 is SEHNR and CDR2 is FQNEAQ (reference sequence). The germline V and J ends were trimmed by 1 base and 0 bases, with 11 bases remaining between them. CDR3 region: CASSLVWQSSTDTQYF. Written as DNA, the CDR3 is TGTGCCAGCAGCTTAGTATGGCAGTCTAGCACAGATACGCAGTATTTT.

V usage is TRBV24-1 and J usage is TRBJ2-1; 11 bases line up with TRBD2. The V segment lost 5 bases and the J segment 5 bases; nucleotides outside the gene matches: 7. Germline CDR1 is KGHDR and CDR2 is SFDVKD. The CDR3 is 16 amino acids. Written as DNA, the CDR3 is TGTGCCACCAGTGCCCTCGGGACTAGCGGTAACAATGAGCAGTTCTTC. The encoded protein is CATSALGTSGNNEQFF.

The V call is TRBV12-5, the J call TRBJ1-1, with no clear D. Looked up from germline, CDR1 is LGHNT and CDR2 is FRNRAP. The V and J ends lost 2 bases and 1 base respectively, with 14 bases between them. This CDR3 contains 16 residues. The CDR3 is CASGLKVGGKNTEAFF. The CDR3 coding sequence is TGTGCTAGTGGTTTGAAAGTAGGTGGGAAGAACACTGAAGCTTTCTTT.

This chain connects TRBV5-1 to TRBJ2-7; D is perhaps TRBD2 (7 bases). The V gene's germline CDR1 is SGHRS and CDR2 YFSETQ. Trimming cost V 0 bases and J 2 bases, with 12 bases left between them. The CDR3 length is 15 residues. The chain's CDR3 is CASSLVIGGPYEQYF. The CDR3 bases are TGCGCCAGCAGCTTGGTTATCGGGGGGCCCTACGAGCAGTACTTC.

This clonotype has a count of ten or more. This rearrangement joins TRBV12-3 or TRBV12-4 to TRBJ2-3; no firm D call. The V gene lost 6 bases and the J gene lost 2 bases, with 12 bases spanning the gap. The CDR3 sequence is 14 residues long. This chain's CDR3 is CASSHDKHTDTQYF. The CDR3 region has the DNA TGTGCCAGCAGCCACGACAAACACACAGATACGCAGTATTTT.